The sequence of this T cell receptor beta chain was determined in a study of human T cells and chemical hapten exposure (dated by TCRdb to the early 2020s). With regard to the full study: For sensitization, 2% DPC in acetone was applied to a roughly 2 cm by roughly 2 cm area of upper inner arm skin. Throughout the approximately 25-week study period, patients were also given weekly therapeutic DPC doses on the scalp. Patch testing was performed on the upper back with Finn chambers containing 0.01% DPC, and the patch tests were scored after 6 days according to International Contact Dermatitis Research Group standards. The patient cohort, mostly female, included alopecia areata with under or over 50% scalp involvement, alopecia totalis and alopecia universalis. Libraries were combined into a pool for sequencing, and differences in TCR yield between samples came mainly from small differences in library volumes within the pool. In alopecia patients, the study followed how the peripheral blood TCR repertoire changed in vivo over primary and secondary sensitization to diphenylcyclopropenone (DPC), a hapten. Blood samples were taken from patients before sensitization (week 0) and at 2, 6 and about 24 weeks after DPC sensitization. Blood for TCR sequencing was provided by twenty-nine alopecia patients at one to four time points (pre-sensitization, 2, 6 and 24 weeks). The study at large found these results: Repeated subsampling changed both the strength of the expansion versus patch-test correlation and the threshold at which the correlation became significant. Alopecia, a presumed autoimmune disease, was present in all patients, so the immune response of the patients might differ from that of healthy individuals. Expanded TCRs formed significantly more large CDR3 similarity clusters than pre-sensitization or healthy control sets, consistent with antigen-driven responses. A positive correlation was found between the number of PT1 expanded TCRs and patch test score, with significance reached at thresholds 8, 16 and 32 but not 4. No change with DPC sensitization was found in the number of TCRs above 1 in 1000 frequency, and no evidence of global repertoire structure alterations was found.

The library was built by means of RACE. Sequencing relied on a NextSeq 500. Library preparation attached unique molecular identifiers to individual cDNA molecules for quantitative, reproducible TCR counting. Each blood RNA sample was used to sequence both TCR alpha and TCR beta chains. The authors' analysis ran thus. The median number of TCRs per sample was around 96,000, ranging from roughly 20,000 to 700,000. The Decombinator software suite was used to annotate the V, J and CDR3 of the TCR reads. For PS versus PT1 abundance plots, all samples were subsampled to the same number of TCRs (28,000). TCRs were defined as expanded if absent before sensitization and observed at least eight times at the 2-week time point. In-frame beta chains were kept once TCRdb had trimmed the public reads at Q25 with fastp and called clones with MiXCR. Every CDR3 protein is listed once, alongside the most common genes and DNA of its rows. In this record, the V and J calls reflect TCRdb's handling and not the investigators' own analysis. Recorded for this sample are more than 100,000 distinct CDR3 sequences; roughly 14% of them occurred a single time. Around 2.7% of the sample is in the top ten clones.

This clonotype was counted a few times. No antigen is known for it. The sample holds no much larger clone one base away, and base qualities are not on file. The label giving this sample's time point can be read as: pre-sensitization, week 0. This sample's treatment or condition label indicates: therapeutic diphenylcyclopropenone sensitization with weekly scalp DPC. At every patch-test visit, the blood draw took place before the patch test was put on. Patients were considered eligible if aged 18 to 70, diagnosed with alopecia and deemed suitable for DPC therapy, and patients were excluded if pregnant. Total RNA was isolated from unfractionated whole blood collected in Tempus Blood RNA tubes. Reading the germline V gene gives CDR1 SGHRS and CDR2 YFSETQ. The V and J ends are trimmed by 0 bases and 6 bases, leaving 15 bases between them. Its CDR3 holds 15 amino acids, cysteine through phenylalanine. Solely the CDR3 DNA is kept, with 45 bases framed from the first base.

Sequences were derived from whole blood, sampled in connection with sensitization to the hapten diphenylcyclopropenone (DPC). The receptor comes from a woman under 30 with alopecia areata. Some clones in this sample may be carry-over from other donors' samples. The rearranged chain carries TRBV5-1 and TRBJ1-1; the best D guess is TRBD1, with 6 bases matching. The DNA sequence is TGCGCCAGCAGCTTGGTAGGTGGGGGCGGCGCTGAAGCTTTCTTT. Protein translation: CASSLVGGGGAEAFF.